The 5 T cell receptor beta chains below all came from one sample that was sequenced in a study of blood T cells in healthy people across ages. Sample-barcoded 5' priming and a J-beta primer mix drove a second PCR of about 6 to 12 cycles. Via MiXCR, TCRdb re-called the 5' RACE reads, giving one row per CDR3 protein. This table has hundreds of thousands of distinct CDR3 sequences, approximately 31% appearing once. The sequencing input was blood. All receptors derive from a woman of 80 years or more in good health.

There are many counts of this clonotype. The CDR3 sequence is CASSREPTSHTQYF. The CDR3, as DNA: TGTGCTAGTTCGCGTGAGCCCACTTCTCATACGCAGTATTTT. This sequence joins TRBV12-5 and TRBJ2-3; no reliable D call. CDR1 is LGHNT, CDR2 FRNRAP, per germline. This CDR3 has 14 residues. The V and J ends lost 8 bases and 7 bases respectively, with 19 bases between them.

This clonotype was recorded once. A read error is possible here, since a much larger clone lies one base away. V is TRBV6-1 and J is TRBJ1-5, with no clear D. The V end was cut by 1 base, the J end by 6 bases, with 10 bases between. The CDR3 length is 14 residues. Germline-derived CDR1 and CDR2 are MNHNS and SASEGT. The chain's CDR3 is CASSEGGNGQPQHF. The CDR3, as DNA: TGTGCCAGCAGTGAAGGAGGGAATGGTCAGCCCCAGCATTTT.

The genes are TRBV5-1 and TRBJ2-5, with TRBD1 matching over 8 bases. This CDR3 contains 16 residues. Germline values: CDR1 SGHRS, CDR2 YFSETQ. V gave up 4 bases and J gave up 5 bases; unmatched junction bases: 13. CDR3 amino acids: CASSPGDRGPDETQYF. DNA of the CDR3: TGCGCCAGCAGCCCGGGCGACAGGGGTCCGGACGAGACCCAGTACTTC.

In its sample, this clonotype was seen a few times. The chain links TRBV7-2 to TRBJ1-6; D call uncertain. Trimming took off 1 base at V and 4 bases at J, with 5 bases between the two ends. CDR1 is SGHTA, CDR2 FQGNSA, per germline. The CDR3 runs to 14 residues. CDR3 sequence (DNA): TGTGCCAGCAGCTTAGGCGTTTATAATTCACCCCTCCACTTT. It translates to CASSLGVYNSPLHF.

The V gene is TRBV20-1, the J gene TRBJ2-5; 9 bases are a match to TRBD1. This CDR3 contains 16 residues. V dropped 0 bases and J dropped 2; count of bases not matched to a gene: 7. Per the germline V gene, CDR1 is DFQATT and CDR2 is SNEGSKA (reference sequence). This CDR3 reads CSARDPQGAGQETQYF. CDR3 coding DNA: TGCAGTGCTAGAGATCCACAGGGGGCCGGACAAGAGACCCAGTACTTC.